The 13 T cell receptor beta chains below come from one sample, sequenced in a study of blood T cell repertoires in COVID-19. Only in-frame clones appear in the TCRdb table, and some are missing; sequencing was by immunoSEQ multiplex PCR. The data contain about 65,000 clones, around four fifths of them seen just once; the ten biggest clones take up about 38%. The specimen was peripheral blood. Receptors originate from a human donor in a cohort sampled during active COVID-19.

The chain is built from TRBV7-9 and TRBJ2-7; D is perhaps TRBD2 (6 bases). CDR3 size: 17 residues. Trimming removed 1 base from V and 2 bases from J, with 18 bases in between. In germline, CDR1 is SEHNR, CDR2 FQNEAQ (reference sequence). The DNA of the CDR3 is TGTGCCAGCAGCTTAGGTGGCGTGTCGACGGGGGCCTACGAGCAGTACTTC. Its translation is CASSLGGVSTGAYEQYF.

V usage is TRBV27 and J usage is TRBJ2-3, with D perhaps TRBD1 (6 bases). CDR1 and CDR2 from the germline V gene are MNHEY and SMNVEV (reference sequence). The CDR3 is 16 residues long. V gave up 4 bases and J gave up 15 bases, with 29 bases separating them. CDR3 coding DNA: TGTGCCAGCAGTTCATCCGAGGGGGTCGGTCGTGGTGGCGAATATTTT. This encodes CASSSSEGVGRGGEYF.

V and J are TRBV7-3 and TRBJ1-6, with 8 bases identical to TRBD1. Trimming took 4 bases from V and 9 from J; bases not matched to a gene: 5. Germline CDR1 reads SGHTA; CDR2 reads FQGTGA. The CDR3 loop spans 14 amino acids. The CDR3 loop is CASSSGQVSSPLHF. The CDR3 region has the DNA TGTGCCAGCAGCTCGGGACAGGTTTCTTCACCCCTCCACTTT.

The rearrangement uses TRBV9 and TRBJ2-4; D may be TRBD1 (6 bases). This CDR3 has 16 residues. In germline, CDR1 is SGDLS, CDR2 YYNGEE. The V end was cut by 2 bases, the J end by 3 bases, with 15 bases between. The CDR3 here is CASSVGQGLVKNIQYF. DNA of the CDR3: TGTGCCAGCAGCGTGGGGCAGGGGCTAGTCAAAAACATTCAGTACTTC.

The rearrangement uses TRBV18 and TRBJ2-7; possible D gene TRBD1, 6 bases. The ends were cut back, 4 bases at V and 0 bases at J, with 10 bases in the middle. The CDR3 runs 14 residues. Germline V gene lookup returns CDR1 KGHSH and CDR2 LQKENI. DNA of the CDR3: TGTGCCAGCTCACGGCAGGGGAGCTCCTACGAGCAGTACTTC. It codes for CASSRQGSSYEQYF.

This chain links TRBV30 with TRBJ1-5; TRBD1 agrees at 7 bases. CDR3 length: 15 amino acids. Trimming cost V 3 bases and J 2 bases; bases outside gene matches: 7. Per germline, CDR1 GTSNPN and CDR2 SVGIG (reference sequence). The CDR3 DNA is TGTGCCTGGAGGTACAGGGGCGGGGGCAATCAGCCCCAGCATTTT. The encoded protein is CAWRYRGGGNQPQHF.

The chain joins TRBV30 to TRBJ1-4; no clear D gene. The germline V gene has CDR1 GTSNPN and CDR2 SVGIG (reference sequence). Trimming pared 2 bases from V and 5 bases from J, leaving 12 bases between. CDR3 length equals 14 residues. CDR3 loop: CAWSTWGVNEKLFF. The DNA of the CDR3 is TGTGCCTGGAGTACGTGGGGAGTGAATGAAAAACTGTTTTTT.

The CDR3 is CASRPGTGGSEKLFF. CDR3 nucleotides: TGCGCCAGCAGGCCCGGGACAGGAGGGAGTGAAAAACTGTTTTTT. V usage is TRBV5-1 and J usage is TRBJ1-4, with 8 bases identical to TRBD1. Germline V gene sequence: CDR1 SGHRS, CDR2 YFSETQ. The CDR3 consists of 15 residues. J lost 7 bases, V lost 5 bases, and 10 bases had no gene match.

The rearrangement uses TRBV30 and TRBJ2-4; the D gene is possibly TRBD1 (5 bases). V was shortened by 2 bases and J by 1 base, with 12 bases between the two germline ends. Germline lookup yields CDR1 GTSNPN and CDR2 SVGIG (reference sequence). The CDR3 contains 15 residues. CDR3 loop: CAWSLQAYAKNIQYF. For the CDR3, the DNA is TGTGCCTGGAGTCTACAGGCCTACGCCAAAAACATTCAGTACTTC.

The V call is TRBV7-2, the J call TRBJ1-5; D possibly corresponds to TRBD1 (5 bases). This CDR3 is 15 amino acids long. Trimming removed 6 bases from V and 3 bases from J, with 15 bases in between. Per the germline V gene, CDR1 is SGHTA and CDR2 is FQGNSA. CDR3 sequence (DNA): TGTGCCAGCAGGGCTACGGCAGGGTCCAATCAGCCCCAGCATTTT. Translation gives CASRATAGSNQPQHF.

This chain uses TRBV6-5 with TRBJ2-1; 10 bases line up with TRBD2. Trimming cost V 6 bases and J 7 bases; bases outside gene matches: 9. The CDR3 runs 15 residues. Germline CDR1 reads MNHEY; CDR2 reads SVGAGI. CDR3 sequence reads: CASSPGAGGPNEQFF. In DNA, the CDR3 is TGTGCCAGCAGCCCCGGAGCGGGGGGGCCTAATGAGCAGTTCTTC.

The rearrangement uses TRBV6-5 and TRBJ2-1; 11 nucleotides agree with TRBD2. The CDR3 length is 15 residues. Germline CDR1 is MNHEY and CDR2 is SVGAGI. The V and J ends lost 5 bases and 4 bases, in that order; junction bases with no gene match: 4. CDR3 region: CASSRLAGNYNEQFF. CDR3 DNA: TGTGCCAGCAGTCGACTAGCGGGGAATTACAATGAGCAGTTCTTC.

This chain links TRBV3-1 (or the pseudogene TRBV3-2) with TRBJ2-5; 8 bases are shared with TRBD1. Germline V gene data show CDR1 as LGHDT and CDR2 as YNNKEL (reference sequence). CDR3 length: 15 amino acids. Germline trimming cut 2 bases from V and 4 bases from J; bases unmatched to any gene: 6. The CDR3 nucleotides are TGTGCCAGCAGCCAACAACCAGGGGGCGCAGAGACCCAGTACTTC. Residues: CASSQQPGGAETQYF.